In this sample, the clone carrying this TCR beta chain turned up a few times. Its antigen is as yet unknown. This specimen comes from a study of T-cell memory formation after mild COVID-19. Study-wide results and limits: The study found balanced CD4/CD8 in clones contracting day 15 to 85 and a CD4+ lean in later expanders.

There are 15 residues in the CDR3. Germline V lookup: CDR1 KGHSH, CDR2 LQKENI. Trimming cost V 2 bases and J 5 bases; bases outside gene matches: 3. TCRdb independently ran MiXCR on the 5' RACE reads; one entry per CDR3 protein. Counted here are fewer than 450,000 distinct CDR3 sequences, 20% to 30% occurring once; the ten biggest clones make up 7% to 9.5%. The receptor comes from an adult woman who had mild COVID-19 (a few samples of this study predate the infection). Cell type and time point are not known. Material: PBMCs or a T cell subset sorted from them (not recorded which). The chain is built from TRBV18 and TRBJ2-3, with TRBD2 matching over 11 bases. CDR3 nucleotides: TGTGCCAGCTCACCAACTAGCGGGAGAGGAGATACGCAGTATTTT. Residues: CASSPTSGRGDTQYF.